The T cell receptor beta chain under discussion was sequenced for a study of blood T cell repertoires in COVID-19. Background on the study: Acute and convalescent COVID-19 samples came from the United States, Italy and Spain. The analysed material was cDNA or gDNA that came from T cells, B-cell-depleted T cells, or PBMCs.

A word on this clone: At one of its ends the junction is not consistent with the germline gene, which may arise from a read error.

The CDR3 runs 15 residues. Germline-derived CDR1 and CDR2 are LNHDA and SQIVND (reference sequence). Original data processing: Amplification with reference gene primers provided the estimates of nucleated cell counts. The repertoire was sequenced with immunoSEQ multiplex PCR; TCRdb's copy has only in-frame clones and lacks some. V and J calls and clone size are copied from that table; D and trimming were computed from the DNA. The data contain about 76,000 clones, approximately 80% of them singletons. The specimen was peripheral blood. This chain links TRBV19 with TRBJ2-1; a possible D gene is TRBD2 (7 bases). This TCR was sampled from a human donor in a cohort sampled during active COVID-19. The DNA of the CDR3 is TGTGCCAGTAGTATTTTTGGGGGGGGCTACGATGAGCAGTTCTTC. Residues: CASSIFGGGYDEQFF.